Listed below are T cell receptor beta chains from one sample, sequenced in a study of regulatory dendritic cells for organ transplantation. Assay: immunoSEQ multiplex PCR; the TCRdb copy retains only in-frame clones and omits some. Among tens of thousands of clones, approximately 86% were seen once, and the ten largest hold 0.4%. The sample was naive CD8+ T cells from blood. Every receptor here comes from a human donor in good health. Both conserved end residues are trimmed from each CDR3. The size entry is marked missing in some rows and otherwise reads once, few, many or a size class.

ASSTRGGDEQY	TRBV13	NA
ASREGNEQF	TRBV27	NA
ASSQDNTVSEQY	TRBV4-3	NA
ASSVYRGKTYEQY	TRBV25-1	once
ASSEHTRGAERYEQY	TRBV6-1	NA
ASSRSDRGPFLEQF	TRBV4-2	NA
ASSDDSEAF	TRBV7-2	NA
ASSARMRQETQY	TRBV2	NA
ATSGGTGNQPQH	TRBV15	few
ASSLGRERYYGYT	TRBV27	few
ATSSDRGSGNTIY	TRBV15	NA
SGLDREDGNTIY	TRBV29-1	NA
ASSEQGDTGELF	TRBV9	NA
ATSSPPRTSFNEQF	TRBV15	once
ASSLMDYLTLNEQF	TRBV7-2	NA
ASSPSGTEAYEQY	TRBV27	NA
ASSPELGLAGNNEQF	TRBV14	NA
ASSGRELSSGNTIY	TRBV11-2	NA
ASTPHLVVGELF	TRBV4-3	NA
ASSEGTGGSGELF	TRBV2	NA
ASSPGQGAYEQY	TRBV18	NA
ASSLTAGGPYGYT	TRBV7-3	NA
ASSTSGGAHEQY	TRBV7-8	once
ASSLTGRSSGNTIY	TRBV7-9	NA
ASGSTGGYEQY	TRBV12-5	NA
ASKTGTGDLYNSPLH	TRBV10-1	NA
ASSLRGRGTEAF	TRBV13	NA
ASSLPETSGGFNEQF	TRBV7-3	NA
ASSPWGTGANQPQH	TRBV4-1	NA
ASSVERHSTDTQY	TRBV9	NA
ASSLSGGNEQF	TRBV5-6	NA
ASSLEEGRNGYT	TRBV11-2	NA
ASSQRTGGTYEQY	TRBV4-2	NA
ASSSTGYMNTEAF	TRBV27	NA
ASSLLSVLREEKLF	TRBV7-2	NA
ASRHRGERVSGNTIY	TRBV19	NA
ASSHLMYEQY	TRBV6-6	NA
ASSPRVSNEQF	TRBV19	NA
ASSLKDSSSGANVLT	TRBV7-9	NA
ASSPHLGGMDSPLH	TRBV9	NA
ASCPAGWYNEQF	TRBV7-9	NA
ASSVGTLADNQETQY	TRBV9	once
ASSTTGGEAF	TRBV5-1	few
ASSLAPGQEQETQY	TRBV11-3	NA
ASSFGSGGRLYNEQF	TRBV5-1	NA
ASMPIGTIYGYT	TRBV5-6	NA
ASRLRGGHGTDTQY	TRBV11-3	NA
ASSPGGFSGDTQY	TRBV6-5	once
ASSPLAGGTGELF	TRBV27	NA
SVEIGGRGTGELF	TRBV29-1	NA
ASSLGQGADEQY	TRBV5-1	NA
ASSGRGLTYNEQF	TRBV4-3	NA
ASGQGAEAF	TRBV7-6	NA
ASSQDGRGWDNEQF	TRBV4-1	NA
ASSIPGQGIYT	TRBV7-9	NA
ASSGTGDQPQH	TRBV5-6	NA
ASRIGQGRTGELF	TRBV13	NA
ASSTPDSDEQF	TRBV11-2	NA
ASSYEWGGDTQY	TRBV6-5	NA